This TCR beta chain was sequenced in a study of T cell responses to AZD1222 COVID-19 vaccine. Study context: Pooled together were second doses at about 4 or about 12 weeks.

The study, taken as a whole, reports: Donors, mostly white British, included more females; clonal diversity was possibly underestimated. Once two AZD1222 doses were given, Spike-specific TCR breadth and depth went up.

Produced via immunoSEQ multiplex PCR; TCRdb's table is partial and in-frame only. Found here are 45,000 or so clones, approximately 83% of them singletons; the top ten hold 52%. Between the trimmed V and J ends, which lost 4 bases and 6 bases, there was a span of 10 bases. The CDR3 covers 12 residues. Germline values: CDR1 SGDLS, CDR2 YYNGEE. On this clone: No antigen is known for it.

The source is an adult in good health. This chain joins TRBV9 and TRBJ1-2; D is unclear. Material: peripheral blood, obtained on day 0 of AZD1222 vaccination. The CDR3 bases are TGTGCCAGCAGCATAGGGTTCCATGGCTACACCTTC. This translates into CASSIGFHGYTF. Variable domain in full (rest from reference TRBV9 and TRBJ1-2): DSGVTQTPKHLITATGQRVTLRCSPRSGDLSVYWYQQSLDQGLQFLIQYYNGEERAKGNILERFSAQQFPDLHSELNLSSLELGDSALYFCASSIGFHGYTFGSGTRLTVV.